The subject of this entry is one T cell receptor beta chain. The antigen is unknown. Cultured CD4+ T cell DNA underwent sequencing with the Oncomine TCR Beta short-read assay. TCRdb re-called the PCR reads through MiXCR, storing one row per CDR3 protein. Found here are some 7,000 distinct CDR3 sequences, roughly 50% of them singletons; the top ten hold roughly two fifths. This entry is derived from a study of vaccination and CD4 T cells after COVID-19. At the level of the study: The convalescents included six males and four females, and among them two were Hispanic while seven were Caucasian. The post-vaccine samples came a median around 71 days after dose two (range 14 to 241).

This CDR3 is 10 amino acids long. Germline assignment: CDR1 ENHRY and CDR2 SYGVKD. V lost 9 bases and J lost 2, with 4 bases in between. Treatment in this sample: roughly 10-day PBMC culture with coronavirus spike peptide pools or control peptides (ViraFEST assay). Those CD4+ T cells from the unexposed donor predate the COVID-19 pandemic (2011-2018). This clonotype originated in a human donor in good health. Sequenced material: CD4+ T cells from blood, cultured in vitro. The chain uses TRBV10-3 and TRBJ2-5, with D uncertain. CDR3 DNA sequence: TGTGCCATGGGTCAAGAGACCCAGTACTTC. It translates to CAMGQETQYF.